These 15 T cell receptor beta chains share one sample of origin, sequenced in a study of cytomegalovirus exposure and HLA in healthy donors. The PCR ran on 60 Vbeta and 13 Jbeta primers. Some clones are missing from TCRdb's copy, which holds only in-frame ones; the method was immunoSEQ multiplex PCR. Of approximately 110,000 clones listed, about two thirds were seen once; the top ten hold 5.4%. The sequenced sample was PBMCs. These receptors all come from a woman aged 70-85 years in good health and CMV-seropositive.

V and J are TRBV5-1 and TRBJ2-5; a possible D gene is TRBD2 (7 bases). Germline V gene lookup returns CDR1 SGHRS and CDR2 YFSETQ. V dropped 4 bases and J dropped 4 bases, with 14 bases sitting between them. The CDR3 totals 14 residues. The CDR3 region has the DNA TGCGCCAGCAGCATACTAGGGGGGGCAGAGACCCAGTACTTC. Its protein product is CASSILGGAETQYF.

This chain links TRBV28 with TRBJ1-2, with D possibly TRBD1 on 6 matching bases. Germline CDR1 MDHEN, CDR2 SYDVKM. This CDR3 has 14 amino acids. V was trimmed by 5 bases and J by 2 bases, leaving 12 bases between them. CDR3 residues: CASSRGGSNYGYTF. The DNA of the CDR3 is TGTGCCAGCAGTAGGGGGGGTAGCAACTATGGCTACACCTTC.

This clone was picked up a small number of times. The V call is TRBV30, the J call TRBJ2-3; no firm D call. CDR1 is GTSNPN, CDR2 SVGIG, per germline (reference sequence). V was trimmed by 0 bases and J by 4 bases, leaving 5 bases between them. The CDR3 consists of 12 residues. CDR3 region: CAWSVLADTQYF. The CDR3, as DNA: TGTGCCTGGAGTGTACTCGCAGATACGCAGTATTTT.

There are a few counts of this clone. The chain employs TRBV29-1 and TRBJ2-7, with a weak D call TRBD1 (6 bases). CDR1 is SQVTM and CDR2 is ANQGSEA in the germline V gene. V shed 5 bases and J shed 0 bases, with 11 bases lying between them. This CDR3 is built from 13 residues. CDR3 sequence: CSVRDTRSYEQYF. The DNA of the CDR3 is TGCAGCGTTAGGGACACCCGCTCCTACGAGCAGTACTTC.

The table lists this clone with a count of one. V and J are TRBV5-1 and TRBJ2-1; 10 nucleotides line up with TRBD2. Germline V gene lookup returns CDR1 SGHRS and CDR2 YFSETQ. Losses at the gene ends were 0 bases for V and 5 bases for J; bases not matched to a gene: 5. CDR3 length: 16 residues. CDR3 sequence reads: CASSLGVAGGHNEQFF. CDR3 DNA sequence: TGCGCCAGCAGCTTGGGTGTAGCGGGGGGCCACAATGAGCAGTTCTTC.

This rearrangement joins TRBV2 to TRBJ2-5, with 8 bases lining up with TRBD2. V was clipped by 2 bases and J by 1 base; unmatched bases: 6. CDR1 and CDR2 from the germline V gene are SNHLY and FYNNEI. This CDR3 spans 16 amino acids. In nucleotides, the CDR3 is TGTGCCAGCAGTGAACAGTGGCGGGGGGCCCAAGAGACCCAGTACTTC. This translates into CASSEQWRGAQETQYF.

In this sample, this clone turned up a few times. The V and J genes are TRBV19 and TRBJ1-1; 8 bases line up with TRBD1. V lost 6 bases to trimming and J lost 4 bases; unmatched junction nucleotides: 10. Germline V CDR1 and CDR2: LNHDA, SQIVND (reference sequence). The CDR3 length is 15 residues. The CDR3, as DNA: TGTGCCAGTAGAACCCAGGGGGCGGTCGGCACTGAAGCTTTCTTT. Translated: CASRTQGAVGTEAFF.

This CDR3 is CASSLGVSYTEAFF. The CDR3 coding sequence is TGTGCCAGCAGCTTGGGTGTTAGCTACACTGAAGCTTTCTTT. The chain has TRBV5-4 and TRBJ1-1; D is unresolved. In germline, CDR1 is SGHNT, CDR2 YYREEE (reference sequence). The V end lost 0 bases, the J end lost 3 bases, and 9 bases lay between the germline ends. CDR3 size: 14 residues.

For the CDR3, the DNA is TGTGCCAGCAGCTCGGGACAGGGGGCTCTCTTTGGCTACACCTTC. Translated: CASSSGQGALFGYTF. The chain combines TRBV7-9 with TRBJ1-2; 12 bases agree with TRBD1. The junction had 7 bases not matched to a gene; V was cut back by 4 bases and J by 7 bases. The germline V gene has CDR1 SEHNR and CDR2 FQNEAQ (reference sequence). The CDR3 is 15 residues long.

The chain joins TRBV19 to TRBJ2-3; 7 bases agree with TRBD2. Trimming took 3 bases from V and 1 from J; bases not matched to a gene: 1. CDR1 LNHDA and CDR2 SQIVND come from the germline V gene (reference sequence). The CDR3 runs 14 residues. The CDR3 DNA sequence: TGTGCCAGTAGTATGGCGGGGGGCACAGATACGCAGTATTTT. Its protein product is CASSMAGGTDTQYF.

The CDR3 is CAWSGLAATDTQYF. CDR3 bases: TGTGCCTGGAGTGGGCTAGCCGCCACAGATACGCAGTATTTT. This chain uses TRBV30 with TRBJ2-3, with TRBD2 as a possible D gene (5 bases). V lost 1 base and J 2 bases, leaving 10 bases between the germline ends. The V gene's germline CDR1 is GTSNPN and CDR2 SVGIG (reference sequence). The CDR3 loop spans 14 amino acids.

This clone appeared a single time. J is TRBJ2-6 and V is TRBV11-1; 7 positions agree with TRBD2. V lost 5 bases and J lost 2; bases outside the gene matches: 9. Germline V gene sequence: CDR1 SGHAT, CDR2 FQDESV (reference sequence). This CDR3 has 17 amino acids. In nucleotides, the CDR3 is TGTGCCAGCAGCCTAACGGGAGGCGGAACTGGGGCCAACGTCCTGACTTTC. This codes for CASSLTGGGTGANVLTF. The full variable domain, completed using reference TRBV11-1 and TRBJ2-6, is EAEVAQSPRYKITEKSQAVAFWCDPISGHATLYWYRQILGQGPELLVQFQDESVVDDSQLPKDRFSAERLKGVDSTLKIQPAELGDSAMYLCASSLTGGGTGANVLTFGAGSRLTVL.

The V gene is TRBV6-6, the J gene TRBJ2-7, with TRBD1 identical over 10 bases. Germline V gene sequence: CDR1 MNHNY, CDR2 SVGAGI (reference sequence). This CDR3 spans 16 amino acids. Trimming removed 6 bases from V and 3 bases from J; junction bases left unmatched: 11. CDR3 in DNA: TGTGCCAGCAGCCAACGGGGAGGGACAGGGGACTACGAGCAGTACTTC. Translated, it gives CASSQRGGTGDYEQYF.

The chain has TRBV29-1 and TRBJ1-1; the match to TRBD1 covers 10 bases. This CDR3 spans 16 amino acids. In germline, CDR1 is SQVTM, CDR2 ANQGSEA. With V trimmed by 6 bases and J by 0 bases, 10 bases remained unmatched. The CDR3 reads CSVLLLGTGVNTEAFF. The CDR3 region has the DNA TGCAGCGTCTTACTATTAGGGACAGGGGTGAACACTGAAGCTTTCTTT. Based on the CDR3 plus reference TRBV29-1 and TRBJ1-1, the full variable domain is SAVISQKPSRDICQRGTSLTIQCQVDSQVTMMFWYRQQPGQSLTLIATANQGSEATYESGFVIDKFPISRPNLTFSTLTVSNMSPEDSSIYLCSVLLLGTGVNTEAFFGQGTRLTVV.

V is TRBV10-2 and J is TRBJ1-4; a weak D match, TRBD1 (5 bases). The germline gives CDR1 WSHSY, CDR2 SAAADI. Trimming removed 8 bases from V and 4 bases from J, with 17 bases in between. This CDR3 comprises 15 residues. CDR3 DNA sequence: TGCGCCAGCTGTCCTAGGGGAATTGGTAATGAAAAACTGTTTTTT. This sequence encodes CASCPRGIGNEKLFF.